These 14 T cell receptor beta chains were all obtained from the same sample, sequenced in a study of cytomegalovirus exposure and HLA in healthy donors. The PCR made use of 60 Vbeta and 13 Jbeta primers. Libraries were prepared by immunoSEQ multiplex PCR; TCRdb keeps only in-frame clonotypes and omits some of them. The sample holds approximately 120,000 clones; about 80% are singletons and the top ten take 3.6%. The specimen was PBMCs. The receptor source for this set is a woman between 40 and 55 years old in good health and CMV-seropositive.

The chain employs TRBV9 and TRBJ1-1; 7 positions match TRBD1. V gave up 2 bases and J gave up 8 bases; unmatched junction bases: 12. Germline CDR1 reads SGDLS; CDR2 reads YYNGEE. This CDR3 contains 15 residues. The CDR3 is CASSVTTGEEYEAFF. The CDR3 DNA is TGTGCCAGCAGCGTGACAACAGGGGAGGAATACGAAGCTTTCTTT. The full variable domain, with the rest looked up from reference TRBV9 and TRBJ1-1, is DSGVTQTPKHLITATGQRVTLRCSPRSGDLSVYWYQQSLDQGLQFLIQYYNGEERAKGNILERFSAQQFPDLHSELNLSSLELGDSALYFCASSVTTGEEYEAFFGQGTRLTVV.

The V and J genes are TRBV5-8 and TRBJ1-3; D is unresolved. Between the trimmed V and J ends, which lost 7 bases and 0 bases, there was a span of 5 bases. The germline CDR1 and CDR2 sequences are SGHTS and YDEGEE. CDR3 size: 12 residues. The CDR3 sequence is CASGSSGNTIYF. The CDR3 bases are TGTGCCAGCGGGAGCTCTGGAAACACCATATATTTT. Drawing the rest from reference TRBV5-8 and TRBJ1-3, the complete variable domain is EAGVTQSPTHLIKTRGQQATLRCSPISGHTSVYWYQQALGLGLQFLLWYDEGEERNRGNFPPRFSGRQFPNYSSELNVNALELEDSALYLCASGSSGNTIYFGEGSWLTVV.

The DNA for the CDR3 is TGCGCCAGCAGCTTCGTACAGGGGGTTTTCAATGAGCAGTTCTTC. It encodes CASSFVQGVFNEQFF. The chain has TRBV5-1 and TRBJ2-1, with TRBD1 identical over 8 bases. There are 15 residues in the CDR3. Germline CDR1 is SGHRS and CDR2 is YFSETQ. V was clipped by 2 bases and J by 6 bases; unmatched bases: 7. Full variable domain (outside the CDR3, taken from reference TRBV5-1 and TRBJ2-1): KAGVTQTPRYLIKTRGQQVTLSCSPISGHRSVSWYQQTPGQGLQFLFEYFSETQRNKGNFPGRFSGRQFSNSRSEMNVSTLELGDSALYLCASSFVQGVFNEQFFGPGTRLTVL.

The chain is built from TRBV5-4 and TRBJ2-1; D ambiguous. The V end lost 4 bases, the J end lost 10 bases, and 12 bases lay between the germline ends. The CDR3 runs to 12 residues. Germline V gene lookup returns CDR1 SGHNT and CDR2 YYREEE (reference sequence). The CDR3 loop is CASSLQTNEQFF. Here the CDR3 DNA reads TGTGCCAGCAGCCTACAGACAAACGAGCAGTTCTTC.

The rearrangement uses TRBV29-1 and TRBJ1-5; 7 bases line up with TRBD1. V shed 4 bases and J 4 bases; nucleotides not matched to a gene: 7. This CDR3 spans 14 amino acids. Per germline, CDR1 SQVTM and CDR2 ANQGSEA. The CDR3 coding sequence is TGCAGCGTTGCGACCGGGACAGTGAATCAGCCCCAGCATTTT. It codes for CSVATGTVNQPQHF.

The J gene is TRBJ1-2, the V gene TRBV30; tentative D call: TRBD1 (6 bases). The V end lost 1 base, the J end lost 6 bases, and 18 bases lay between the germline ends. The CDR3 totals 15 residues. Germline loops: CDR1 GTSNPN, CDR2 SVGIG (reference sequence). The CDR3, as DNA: TGTGCCTGGAGTGAGATGCTCACAGGGAGCCATGGCTACACCTTC. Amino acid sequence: CAWSEMLTGSHGYTF.

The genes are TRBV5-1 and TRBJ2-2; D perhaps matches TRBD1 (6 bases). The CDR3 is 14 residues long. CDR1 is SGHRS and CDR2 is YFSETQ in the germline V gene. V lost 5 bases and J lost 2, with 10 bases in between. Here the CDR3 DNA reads TGCGCCAGCAGTATGGGACACAACACCGGGGAGCTGTTTTTT. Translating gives CASSMGHNTGELFF.

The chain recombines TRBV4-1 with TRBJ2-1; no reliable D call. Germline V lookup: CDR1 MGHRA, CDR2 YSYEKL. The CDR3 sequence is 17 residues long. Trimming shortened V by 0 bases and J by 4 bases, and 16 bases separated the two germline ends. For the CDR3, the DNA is TGCGCCAGCAGCCAAGATGACTTCTCGGTTTGGTACAATGAGCAGTTCTTC. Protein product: CASSQDDFSVWYNEQFF.

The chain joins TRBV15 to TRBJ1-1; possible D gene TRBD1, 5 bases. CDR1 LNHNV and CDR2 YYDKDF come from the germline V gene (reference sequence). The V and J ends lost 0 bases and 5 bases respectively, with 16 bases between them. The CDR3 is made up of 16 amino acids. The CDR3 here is CATSRDLLSGGTEAFF. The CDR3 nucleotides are TGTGCCACCAGCAGAGATCTTCTATCCGGGGGGACTGAAGCTTTCTTT.

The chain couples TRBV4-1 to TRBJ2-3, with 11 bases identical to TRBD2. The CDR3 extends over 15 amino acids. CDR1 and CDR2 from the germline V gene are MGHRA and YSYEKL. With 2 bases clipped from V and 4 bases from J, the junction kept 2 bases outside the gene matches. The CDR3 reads CASSQSSGRPDTQYF. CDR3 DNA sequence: TGCGCCAGCAGCCAATCTAGCGGGAGGCCAGATACGCAGTATTTT.

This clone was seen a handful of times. The CDR3 loop reads CASSVATGGLGLANTGELFF. The CDR3 DNA reads as TGTGCCAGCAGCGTAGCTACAGGGGGCTTGGGACTAGCGAACACCGGGGAGCTGTTTTTT. The chain is built from TRBV9 and TRBJ2-2; possible D gene TRBD1, 9 bases. Trimming pared 0 bases from V and 0 bases from J, leaving 21 bases between. The germline V gene has CDR1 SGDLS and CDR2 YYNGEE. CDR3 length equals 20 residues.

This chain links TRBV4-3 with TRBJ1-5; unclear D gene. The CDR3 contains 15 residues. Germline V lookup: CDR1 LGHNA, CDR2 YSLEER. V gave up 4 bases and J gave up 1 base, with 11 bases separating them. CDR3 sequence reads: CASSLETGSNQPQHF. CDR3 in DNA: TGCGCCAGCAGCCTAGAGACGGGGAGCAATCAGCCCCAGCATTTT.

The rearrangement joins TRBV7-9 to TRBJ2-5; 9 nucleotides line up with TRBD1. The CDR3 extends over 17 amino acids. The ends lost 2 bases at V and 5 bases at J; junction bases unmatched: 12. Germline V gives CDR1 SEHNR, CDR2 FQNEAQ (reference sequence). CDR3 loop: CASSLRTGVVFIETQYF. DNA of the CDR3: TGTGCCAGCAGCTTAAGGACAGGGGTCGTATTTATTGAGACCCAGTACTTC.

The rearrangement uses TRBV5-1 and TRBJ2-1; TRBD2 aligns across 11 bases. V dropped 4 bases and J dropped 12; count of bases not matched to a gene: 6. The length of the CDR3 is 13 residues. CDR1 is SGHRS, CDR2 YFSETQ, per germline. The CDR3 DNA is TGCGCCAGCAGCACGGGACTAGCGGAGCTGCAGTTCTTC. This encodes CASSTGLAELQFF.